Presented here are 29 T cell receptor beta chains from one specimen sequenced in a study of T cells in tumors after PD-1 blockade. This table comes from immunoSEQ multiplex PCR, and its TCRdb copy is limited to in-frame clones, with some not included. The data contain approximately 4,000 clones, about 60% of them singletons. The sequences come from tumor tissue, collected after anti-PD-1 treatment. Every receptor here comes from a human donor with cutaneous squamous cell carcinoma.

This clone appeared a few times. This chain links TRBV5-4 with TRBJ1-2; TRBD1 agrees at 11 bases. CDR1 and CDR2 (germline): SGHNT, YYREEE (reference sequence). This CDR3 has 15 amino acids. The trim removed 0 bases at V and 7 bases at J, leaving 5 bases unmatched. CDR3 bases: TGTGCCAGCAGCTTGGAGGACAGGGGGCTGGGTGGCTACACCTTC. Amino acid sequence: CASSLEDRGLGGYTF.

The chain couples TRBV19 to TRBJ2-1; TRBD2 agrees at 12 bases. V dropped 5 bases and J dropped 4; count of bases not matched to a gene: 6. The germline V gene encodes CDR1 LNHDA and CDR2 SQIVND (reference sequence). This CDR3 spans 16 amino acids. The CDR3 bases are TGTGCCAGTAGTCTATCTAGCGGGGGGGCGTACAATGAGCAGTTCTTC. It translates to CASSLSSGGAYNEQFF.

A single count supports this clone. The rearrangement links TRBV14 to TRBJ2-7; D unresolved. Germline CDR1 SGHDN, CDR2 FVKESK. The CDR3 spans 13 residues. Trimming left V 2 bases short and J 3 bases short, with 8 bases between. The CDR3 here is CASSQRAFYEQYF. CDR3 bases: TGTGCCAGCAGCCAAAGGGCCTTCTACGAGCAGTACTTC.

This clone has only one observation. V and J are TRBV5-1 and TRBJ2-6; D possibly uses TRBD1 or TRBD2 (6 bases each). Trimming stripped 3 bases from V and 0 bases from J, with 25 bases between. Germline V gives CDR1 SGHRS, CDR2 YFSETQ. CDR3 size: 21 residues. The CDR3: CASSSGLGGTYHLSGANVLTF. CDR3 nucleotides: TGCGCCAGCAGCTCGGGGTTGGGCGGGACATACCACCTCTCTGGGGCCAACGTCCTGACTTTC.

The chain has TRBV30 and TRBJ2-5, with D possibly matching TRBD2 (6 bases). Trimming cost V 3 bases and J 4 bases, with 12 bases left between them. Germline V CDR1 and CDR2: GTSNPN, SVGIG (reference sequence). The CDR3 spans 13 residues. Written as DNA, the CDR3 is TGTGCCTGGAGCCCTTGGGGAGGAGAGACCCAGTACTTC. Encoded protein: CAWSPWGGETQYF.

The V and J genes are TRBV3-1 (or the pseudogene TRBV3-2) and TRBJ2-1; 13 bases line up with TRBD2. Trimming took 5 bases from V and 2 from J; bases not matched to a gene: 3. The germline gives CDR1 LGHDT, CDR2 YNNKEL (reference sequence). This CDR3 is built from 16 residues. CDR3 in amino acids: CASSDTSGGAYNEQFF. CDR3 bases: TGTGCCAGCAGCGACACTAGCGGGGGGGCCTACAATGAGCAGTTCTTC.

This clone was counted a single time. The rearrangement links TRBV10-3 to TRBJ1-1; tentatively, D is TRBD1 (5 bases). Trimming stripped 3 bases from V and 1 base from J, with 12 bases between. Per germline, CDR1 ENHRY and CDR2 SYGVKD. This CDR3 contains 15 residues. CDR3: CAISDFDGTNTEAFF. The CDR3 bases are TGTGCCATCAGTGATTTCGACGGGACGAACACTGAAGCTTTCTTT.

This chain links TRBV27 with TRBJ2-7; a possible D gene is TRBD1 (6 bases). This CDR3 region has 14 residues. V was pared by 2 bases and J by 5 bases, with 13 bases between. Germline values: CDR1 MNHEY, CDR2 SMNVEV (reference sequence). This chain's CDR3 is CASSLRRAGDEQYF. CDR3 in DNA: TGTGCCAGCAGTTTAAGAAGGGCAGGGGACGAGCAGTACTTC.

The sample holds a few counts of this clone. Here the CDR3 reads CASSPYRDGYTF. DNA for the CDR3: TGTGCCAGCTCACCTTACAGGGATGGCTACACCTTC. J is TRBJ1-2 and V is TRBV18, with a tentative D call TRBD1 (6 bases). V was cut by 3 bases and J by 6 bases, with 8 bases left in between. The CDR3 has 12 residues. Germline CDR1 is KGHSH and CDR2 is LQKENI.

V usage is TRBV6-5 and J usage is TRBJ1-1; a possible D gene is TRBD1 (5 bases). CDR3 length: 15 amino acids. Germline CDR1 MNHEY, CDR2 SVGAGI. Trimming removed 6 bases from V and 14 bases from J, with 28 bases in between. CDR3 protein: CASSKGITSGTGGFF. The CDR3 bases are TGTGCCAGCAGCAAAGGAATAACATCCGGGACGGGGGGGTTCTTT.

The CDR3 protein is CASKDRDASNQPQHF. Written as DNA, the CDR3 is TGTGCCAGCAAAGATCGGGACGCTAGCAATCAGCCCCAGCATTTT. The chain is built from TRBV2 and TRBJ1-5; D might be TRBD1 (5 bases). The V end lost 7 bases, the J end lost 0 bases, and 13 bases lay between the germline ends. The CDR3 runs 15 residues. The V gene's germline CDR1 is SNHLY and CDR2 FYNNEI.

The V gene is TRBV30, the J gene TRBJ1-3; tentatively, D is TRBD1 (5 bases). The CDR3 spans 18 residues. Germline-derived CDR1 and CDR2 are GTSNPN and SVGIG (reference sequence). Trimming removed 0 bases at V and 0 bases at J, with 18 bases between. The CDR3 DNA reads TGTGCCTGGAGTGTACCCCTGGCAGGGTACTACTCTGGAAACACCATATATTTT. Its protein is CAWSVPLAGYYSGNTIYF.

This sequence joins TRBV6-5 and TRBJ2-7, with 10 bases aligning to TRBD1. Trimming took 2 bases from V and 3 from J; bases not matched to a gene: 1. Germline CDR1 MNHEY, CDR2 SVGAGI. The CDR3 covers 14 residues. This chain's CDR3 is CASSYGTGVYEQYF. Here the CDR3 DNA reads TGTGCCAGCAGTTACGGGACAGGGGTCTACGAGCAGTACTTC.

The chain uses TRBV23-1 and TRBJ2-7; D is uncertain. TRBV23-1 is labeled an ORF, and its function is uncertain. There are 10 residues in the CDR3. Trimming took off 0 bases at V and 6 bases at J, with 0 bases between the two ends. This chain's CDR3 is CASSQSEQYF. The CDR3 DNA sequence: TGCGCCAGCAGTCAATCCGAGCAGTACTTC.

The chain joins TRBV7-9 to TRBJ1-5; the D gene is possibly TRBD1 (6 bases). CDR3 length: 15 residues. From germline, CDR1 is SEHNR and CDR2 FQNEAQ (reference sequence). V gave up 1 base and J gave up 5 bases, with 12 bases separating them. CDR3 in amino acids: CASSLGWGPDQPQHF. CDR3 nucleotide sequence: TGTGCCAGCAGCTTAGGTTGGGGGCCGGATCAGCCCCAGCATTTT.

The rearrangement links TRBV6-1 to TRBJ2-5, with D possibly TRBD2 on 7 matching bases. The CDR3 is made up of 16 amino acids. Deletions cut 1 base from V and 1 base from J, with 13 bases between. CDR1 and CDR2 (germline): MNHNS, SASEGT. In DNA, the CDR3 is TGTGCCAGCAGTGAAGTTGGGGGCGGGGGCCAAGAGACCCAGTACTTC. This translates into CASSEVGGGGQETQYF.

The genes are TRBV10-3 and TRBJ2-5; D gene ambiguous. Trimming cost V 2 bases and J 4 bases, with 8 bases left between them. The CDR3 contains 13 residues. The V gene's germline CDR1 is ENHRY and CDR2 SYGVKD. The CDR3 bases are TGTGCCATCAGTGAGGTCAAACGAGAGACCCAGTACTTC. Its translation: CAISEVKRETQYF.

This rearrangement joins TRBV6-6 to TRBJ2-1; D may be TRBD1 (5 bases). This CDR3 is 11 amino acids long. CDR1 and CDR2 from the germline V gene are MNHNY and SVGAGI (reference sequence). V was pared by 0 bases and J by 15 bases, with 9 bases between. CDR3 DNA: TGTGCCAGCAGTTACTCTGGACAACCGTTCTTC. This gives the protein CASSYSGQPFF.

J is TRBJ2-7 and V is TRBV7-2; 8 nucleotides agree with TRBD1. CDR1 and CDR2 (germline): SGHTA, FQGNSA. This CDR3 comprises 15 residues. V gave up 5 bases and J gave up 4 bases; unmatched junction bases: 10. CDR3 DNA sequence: TGTGCCAGCAGCCGCCAAGCGACAGGGGTATACGAGCAGTACTTC. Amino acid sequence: CASSRQATGVYEQYF. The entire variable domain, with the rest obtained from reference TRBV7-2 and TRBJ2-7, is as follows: GAGVSQSPSNKVTEKGKDVELRCDPISGHTALYWYRQSLGQGLEFLIYFQGNSAPDKSGLPSDRFSAERTGGSVSTLTIQRTQQEDSAVYLCASSRQATGVYEQYFGPGTRLTVT.

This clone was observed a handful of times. As DNA, the CDR3 is TGTGCCAGCAGCCAAGATCACGGCTCCATAGCCAAAAACATTCAGTACTTC. It codes for CASSQDHGSIAKNIQYF. The genes are TRBV4-2 and TRBJ2-4; D remains unclear. The CDR3 has 17 residues. Deletions cut 0 bases from V and 0 bases from J, with 12 bases between. Germline V gene data show CDR1 as LGHNA and CDR2 as YNFKEQ.

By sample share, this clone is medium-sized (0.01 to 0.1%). The CDR3, as DNA: TGTGCCAGCAGTGAACGACAGGGGGGTCAGCCCCAGCATTTT. It specifies CASSERQGGQPQHF. The chain couples TRBV6-1 to TRBJ1-5; the match to TRBD1 covers 9 bases. The ends lost 2 bases at V and 6 bases at J; junction bases unmatched: 2. The germline V gene has CDR1 MNHNS and CDR2 SASEGT. CDR3 length: 14 amino acids.

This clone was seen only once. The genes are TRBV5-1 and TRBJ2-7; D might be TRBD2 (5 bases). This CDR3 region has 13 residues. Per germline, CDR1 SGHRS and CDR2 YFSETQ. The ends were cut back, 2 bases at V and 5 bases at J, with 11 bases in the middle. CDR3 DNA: TGCGCCAGCAGCTTTCAAACTAGAGACGAGCAGTACTTC. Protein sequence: CASSFQTRDEQYF. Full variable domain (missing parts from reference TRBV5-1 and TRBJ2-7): KAGVTQTPRYLIKTRGQQVTLSCSPISGHRSVSWYQQTPGQGLQFLFEYFSETQRNKGNFPGRFSGRQFSNSRSEMNVSTLELGDSALYLCASSFQTRDEQYFGPGTRLTVT.

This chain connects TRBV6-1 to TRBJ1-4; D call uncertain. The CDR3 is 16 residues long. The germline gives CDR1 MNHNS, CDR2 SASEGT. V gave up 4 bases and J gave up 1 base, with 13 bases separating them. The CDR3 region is CASSAMGGLTNEKLFF. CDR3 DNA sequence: TGTGCCAGCAGTGCGATGGGAGGATTAACTAATGAAAAACTGTTTTTT.

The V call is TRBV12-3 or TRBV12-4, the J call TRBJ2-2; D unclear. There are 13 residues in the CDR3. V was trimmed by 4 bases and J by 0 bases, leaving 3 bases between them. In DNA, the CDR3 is TGTGCCAGCAGTTGGGCGAACACCGGGGAGCTGTTTTTT. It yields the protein CASSWANTGELFF.

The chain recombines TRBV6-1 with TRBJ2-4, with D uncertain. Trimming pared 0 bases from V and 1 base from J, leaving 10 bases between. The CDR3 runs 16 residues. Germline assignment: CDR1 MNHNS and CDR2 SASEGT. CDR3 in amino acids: CASSEAGFTAKNIQYF. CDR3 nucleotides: TGTGCCAGCAGTGAAGCGGGGTTTACGGCCAAAAACATTCAGTACTTC.

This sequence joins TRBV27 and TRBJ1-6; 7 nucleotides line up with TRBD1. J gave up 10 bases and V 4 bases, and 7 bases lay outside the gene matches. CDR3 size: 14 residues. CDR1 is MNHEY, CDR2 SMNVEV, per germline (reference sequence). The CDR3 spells CASSYAGGWSPLHF. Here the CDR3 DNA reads TGTGCCAGCAGTTATGCAGGGGGGTGGTCACCCCTCCACTTT.

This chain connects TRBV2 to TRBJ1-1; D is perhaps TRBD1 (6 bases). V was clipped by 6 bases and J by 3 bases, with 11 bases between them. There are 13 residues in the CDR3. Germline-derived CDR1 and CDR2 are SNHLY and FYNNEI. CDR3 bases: TGTGCCAGCAGGGACAGATGGGACACTGAAGCTTTCTTT. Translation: CASRDRWDTEAFF.

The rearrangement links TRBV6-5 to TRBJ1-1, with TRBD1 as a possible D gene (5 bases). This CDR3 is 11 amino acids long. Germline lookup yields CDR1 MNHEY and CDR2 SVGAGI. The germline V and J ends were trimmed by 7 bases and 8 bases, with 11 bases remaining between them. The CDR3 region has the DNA TGTGCCAGCACGCAGGGTTCGGAAGCTTTCTTT. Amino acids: CASTQGSEAFF.

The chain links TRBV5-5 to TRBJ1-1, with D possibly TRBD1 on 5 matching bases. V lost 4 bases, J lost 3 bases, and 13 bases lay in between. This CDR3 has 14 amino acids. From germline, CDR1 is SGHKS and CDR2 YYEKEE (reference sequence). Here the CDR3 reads CASSLRARDTEAFF. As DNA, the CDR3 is TGTGCCAGCAGCCTCAGGGCTCGGGACACTGAAGCTTTCTTT.